Below are 11 T cell receptor beta chains sequenced from a single sample in a study of spatial heterogeneity in lung cancer. TCRdb analysed the 5' RACE reads with MiXCR anew, one entry per CDR3 protein. Of tens of thousands of distinct CDR3 sequences listed, under 6% are singletons. Specified time point: sample taken at primary tumor resection. Sample: PBMCs, taken at surgery. These receptors all stem from a male donor with early-stage non-small cell lung cancer.

This clonotype was observed at least ten times. The chain combines TRBV28 with TRBJ2-7; D is ambiguous. Germline V gives CDR1 MDHEN, CDR2 SYDVKM. The V gene lost 3 bases and the J gene lost 7 bases, with 7 bases spanning the gap. The CDR3 runs to 11 residues. CDR3 DNA: TGTGCCAGCAGTTTCCACGAGGAGCAGTACTTC. This sequence encodes CASSFHEEQYF.

J is TRBJ1-1 and V is TRBV10-2; a weak D match, TRBD1 (5 bases). Trimming took off 8 bases at V and 3 bases at J, with 16 bases between the two ends. This CDR3 spans 14 amino acids. Per germline, CDR1 WSHSY and CDR2 SAAADI. The CDR3 DNA reads as TGCGCCAGCGCAAGCCCCCCGGGGGACACTGAAGCTTTCTTT. Its protein is CASASPPGDTEAFF.

As to this clonotype: A much larger clone lies one base from this, so it may be a read error. The rearrangement uses TRBV5-1 and TRBJ1-6, with D unresolved. The CDR3 has 13 amino acids. Per germline, CDR1 SGHRS and CDR2 YFSETQ. The CDR3 region is CASGSSYNSPIHF. The DNA for the CDR3 is TGCGCTTCGGGCAGCTCCTATAATTCACCCATCCACTTT.

The chain links TRBV9 to TRBJ2-7; 8 bases agree with TRBD1. V lost 2 bases, J lost 5 bases, and 0 bases stayed unmatched. Germline CDR1 is SGDLS and CDR2 is YYNGEE. This CDR3 has 12 residues. The CDR3 coding sequence is TGTGCCAGCAGCGTGGACAGGGACGAGCAGTACTTC. Its protein is CASSVDRDEQYF.

The rearrangement joins TRBV7-2 to TRBJ2-5; TRBD2 matches at 11 bases. The CDR3 sequence is 16 residues long. CDR1 SGHTA and CDR2 FQGNSA come from the germline V gene. The V gene end was trimmed by 1 base and the J gene end by 7 bases; junction bases not matched to a gene: 8. CDR3 loop: CASSLETSGIRGTQYF. For the CDR3, the DNA is TGTGCCAGCAGCTTAGAGACTAGCGGGATACGGGGGACCCAGTACTTC. The full variable domain, rest sourced from reference TRBV7-2 and TRBJ2-5, is GAGVSQSPSNKVTEKGKDVELRCDPISGHTALYWYRQSLGQGLEFLIYFQGNSAPDKSGLPSDRFSAERTGGSVSTLTIQRTQQEDSAVYLCASSLETSGIRGTQYFGPGTRLLVL.

This clonotype was recorded many times. V gene TRBV5-1 combines with J gene TRBJ1-2; a possible D gene is TRBD1 (5 bases). The germline V and J ends were trimmed by 1 base and 3 bases, with 7 bases remaining between them. The CDR3 has 13 amino acids. Germline CDR1 reads SGHRS; CDR2 reads YFSETQ. The CDR3 loop is CASSLRGDYGYTF. The CDR3 coding sequence is TGCGCCAGCAGCTTGAGGGGAGACTATGGCTACACCTTC.

This clonotype was seen ten or more times. V gene TRBV30 combines with J gene TRBJ2-5, with D possibly being TRBD2 (5 bases). The V end lost 0 bases, the J end lost 7 bases, and 18 bases lay between the germline ends. The CDR3 totals 15 residues. CDR1 and CDR2 (germline): GTSNPN, SVGIG (reference sequence). DNA of the CDR3: TGTGCCTGGAGTGTAGAGGGTCGCAATGTGGTGACCCAGTACTTC. Amino acids: CAWSVEGRNVVTQYF.

This clonotype was recorded many times. The V and J genes are TRBV12-3 or TRBV12-4 and TRBJ2-6; unclear D gene. The CDR3 runs 17 residues. V lost 1 base and J 0 bases, leaving 10 bases between the germline ends. CDR3 in amino acids: CASSLGSIGSGANVLTF. CDR3 DNA sequence: TGTGCCAGCAGTTTAGGTTCTATTGGCTCTGGGGCCAACGTCCTGACTTTC.

This clonotype was detected ten times or more. The rearrangement links TRBV19 to TRBJ2-1, with 9 bases fitting TRBD2. Per the germline V gene, CDR1 is LNHDA and CDR2 is SQIVND (reference sequence). Trimming at V came to 3 bases and at J to 7 bases, leaving 4 bases not matched to a gene. The CDR3 sequence is 14 residues long. The CDR3 region is CASSIHSGSNEQFF. CDR3 bases: TGTGCCAGTAGTATCCATAGCGGGAGTAATGAGCAGTTCTTC.

Many counts were recorded for this clonotype. CDR3 residues: CASILPDTQYF. CDR3 nucleotide sequence: TGCGCCAGCATCCTCCCGGATACGCAGTATTTT. V usage is TRBV10-2 and J usage is TRBJ2-3; D not certain. The length of the CDR3 is 11 residues. Germline values: CDR1 WSHSY, CDR2 SAAADI. V was shortened by 7 bases and J by 6 bases, with 8 bases between the two germline ends.

This clonotype was detected many times. The V call is TRBV2, the J call TRBJ2-1; D possibly corresponds to TRBD2 (5 bases). CDR3 size: 13 residues. V was cut by 7 bases and J by 2 bases, with 9 bases left in between. Germline lookup yields CDR1 SNHLY and CDR2 FYNNEI. CDR3 bases: TGTGCCAGCATGGTTAGCGCCTACAATGAGCAGTTCTTC. Amino acid sequence: CASMVSAYNEQFF.